This record concerns one T cell receptor (beta chain) sequence. Its target is unknown. The method was immunoSEQ multiplex PCR; TCRdb's version includes in-frame clones alone and lacks a portion of them. The data contain under 750,000 clones, about two thirds of them singletons. The entry originates in a study of shared clonotypes between healthy human individuals. Study context: The plates for each donor numbered three CD4 naive, three CD4 memory, two CD8 naive and one CD8 memory.

V lost 1 base and J 8 bases, leaving 12 bases between the germline ends. Germline assignment: CDR1 SGHTA and CDR2 FQGNSA. This CDR3 contains 14 residues. Healthy HIV-negative adults without recent acute infections or vaccinations served as donors. Study-wide findings and caveats: Limitation of the genetic and exposure-history diversity represented came from the few donors.

Sequencing was performed on memory CD4+ T cells sorted from blood. As to subset: CD45RA-negative fraction. This receptor was taken from a woman aged 25 to 45 in good health. The gene calls are TRBV7-2 and TRBJ2-1, with D maybe TRBD2 (6 bases). As DNA, the CDR3 is TGTGCCAGCAGCTTAGGAGGCGGGATCTATGAGCAGTTCTTC. Amino acids: CASSLGGGIYEQFF.